Each of the 30 T cell receptor beta chains below was sequenced from the same sample in a study of early T cells in non-severe SARS-CoV-2 infection. One entry per CDR3 protein, called by TCRdb with MiXCR from the 5' RACE reads. Of nearly 80,000 distinct CDR3 sequences listed, 13% are singletons. The source material was whole blood. These receptors were collected from an adult who was a healthcare worker with PCR-confirmed SARS-CoV-2 infection or an uninfected control (not recorded which).

The CDR3 DNA is TGTGCCAGCAGCGTCTCCCCGGGACTAGCGGGAGTGTCCTACAATGAGCAGTTCTTC. Translated: CASSVSPGLAGVSYNEQFF. The J gene is TRBJ2-1, the V gene TRBV12-3 or TRBV12-4, with 14 positions matching TRBD2. J lost 1 base, V lost 6 bases, and 11 bases had no gene match. The CDR3 contains 19 residues.

This chain links TRBV4-2 with TRBJ1-1; D gene ambiguous. Trimming stripped 6 bases from V and 0 bases from J, with 8 bases between. The length of the CDR3 is 13 residues. In germline, CDR1 is LGHNA, CDR2 YNFKEQ. In nucleotides, the CDR3 is TGTGCCAGCAGAGCAGCCATGAACACTGAAGCTTTCTTT. Protein sequence: CASRAAMNTEAFF.

The chain is built from TRBV6-2 or TRBV6-3 and TRBJ1-6; TRBD1 aligns across 9 bases. The CDR3 loop spans 14 amino acids. Germline-derived CDR1 and CDR2 are MNHEY and SVGEGT. J gave up 10 bases and V 5 bases, and 6 bases lay outside the gene matches. The CDR3 is CASSPGQGVSPLHF. Here the CDR3 DNA reads TGTGCCAGCAGTCCGGGACAGGGTGTCTCACCCCTCCACTTT.

Only a few counts were recorded for this clonotype. The chain recombines TRBV12-3 or TRBV12-4 with TRBJ2-7; the match to TRBD1 covers 10 bases. The CDR3 has 14 residues. J lost 4 bases, V lost 6 bases, and 6 bases had no gene match. This chain's CDR3 is CASSWTGGNYEQYF. DNA of the CDR3: TGTGCCAGCAGCTGGACAGGGGGAAATTACGAGCAGTACTTC.

This sequence joins TRBV12-3 or TRBV12-4 and TRBJ2-7; D not resolved. The CDR3 is 13 amino acids. Trimming removed 6 bases at V and 4 bases at J, with 13 bases between. CDR3: CASSKPRQYEQYF. The CDR3 nucleotides are TGTGCCAGCAGCAAACCCCGGCAGTACGAGCAGTACTTC.

The J gene is TRBJ2-1, the V gene TRBV10-1; D is uncertain. The CDR3 length is 13 residues. Germline CDR1 is WNHNN and CDR2 is SYGVQD (reference sequence). V was trimmed by 6 bases and J by 7 bases, leaving 13 bases between them. This CDR3 reads CASSDAHGNEQFF. The CDR3 DNA sequence: TGCGCCAGCAGCGATGCCCATGGGAATGAGCAGTTCTTC.

This clonotype turned up a few times. At one end the junction does not follow the germline gene, possibly because of a read error. The rearrangement uses TRBV2 and TRBJ2-1; the D call may be TRBD1 or TRBD2 (5 bases each). Germline V gene lookup returns CDR1 SNHLY and CDR2 FYNNEI. This CDR3 has 14 residues. CDR3 DNA: TGTGCCAGCACTGAAGGGGACCCCTCGGATGAGCAGTTCTTC. It codes for CASTEGDPSDEQFF.

The chain has TRBV12-3 or TRBV12-4 and TRBJ1-1; TRBD1 matches 7 bases. The CDR3 contains 13 residues. Trimming at V came to 6 bases and at J to 10 bases, leaving 11 bases not matched to a gene. CDR3 sequence reads: CASSPGQARTAFF. The CDR3 DNA is TGTGCCAGCAGCCCCGGACAGGCTCGAACAGCTTTCTTT.

This clonotype was counted many times. The chain has TRBV27 and TRBJ1-6; 10 bases line up with TRBD1. Trimming removed 4 bases from V and 7 bases from J; junction bases left unmatched: 7. Germline V CDR1 and CDR2: MNHEY, SMNVEV (reference sequence). This CDR3 has 16 residues. Here the CDR3 reads CASSSGGTGVNSPLHF. The DNA for the CDR3 is TGTGCCAGCAGTTCCGGGGGGACAGGGGTCAATTCACCCCTCCACTTT.

This sequence joins TRBV6-6 and TRBJ2-3; no definite D call. The germline V and J ends were trimmed by 3 bases and 6 bases, with 13 bases remaining between them. The CDR3 has 14 residues. The germline V gene encodes CDR1 MNHNY and CDR2 SVGAGI (reference sequence). The CDR3: CASSYGPPGDTQYF. CDR3 nucleotide sequence: TGTGCCAGCAGTTATGGTCCCCCTGGGGATACGCAGTATTTT.

This clonotype was observed a handful of times. V is TRBV11-2 and J is TRBJ2-1; TRBD1 matches at 7 bases. The germline V gene encodes CDR1 SGHAT and CDR2 FQNNGV. Germline trimming cut 5 bases from V and 7 bases from J; bases unmatched to any gene: 5. There are 13 residues in the CDR3. The CDR3 DNA is TGTGCCAGCAGCCGGGACAGCCGGAATGAGCAGTTCTTC. It is translated as CASSRDSRNEQFF.

The chain couples TRBV7-2 to TRBJ2-3, with unresolved D. The CDR3 extends over 11 amino acids. From germline, CDR1 is SGHTA and CDR2 FQGNSA. The germline V and J ends were trimmed by 4 bases and 5 bases, with 4 bases remaining between them. The CDR3 loop reads CASSSQDTQYF. In nucleotides, the CDR3 is TGTGCCAGCAGCTCCCAAGATACGCAGTATTTT.

V gene TRBV3-1 combines with J gene TRBJ2-2, with D perhaps matching TRBD1 or TRBD2 (6 bases each). Germline-derived CDR1 and CDR2 are LGHDT and YNNKEL (reference sequence). With 7 bases removed from V and 4 bases from J, the gap between germline ends came to 13 bases. This CDR3 has 14 amino acids. CDR3 loop: CASILGGSTGELFF. The CDR3 region has the DNA TGTGCCAGCATCTTGGGGGGCTCCACCGGGGAGCTGTTTTTT.

The table lists this clonotype with many counts. The chain employs TRBV12-3 or TRBV12-4 and TRBJ1-5; D remains unclear. V was pared by 3 bases and J by 4 bases, with 7 bases between. The CDR3 runs 13 residues. The CDR3 spells CASSFGQNQPQHF. CDR3 coding DNA: TGTGCCAGCAGTTTCGGGCAGAATCAGCCCCAGCATTTT.

This clonotype was detected a few times. The chain recombines TRBV7-6 with TRBJ1-5; D is uncertain. The CDR3 contains 13 residues. Trimming took 2 bases from V and 7 from J, leaving 9 bases between them. Looked up from germline, CDR1 is SGHVS and CDR2 is FNYEAQ. CDR3 sequence reads: CASSLSGRQPQHF. DNA for the CDR3: TGTGCCAGCAGCTTATCCGGTAGGCAGCCCCAGCATTTT.

This clonotype was found a few times. The chain uses TRBV7-2 and TRBJ2-6, with a tentative D call TRBD1 (6 bases). The germline V gene encodes CDR1 SGHTA and CDR2 FQGNSA. The length of the CDR3 is 17 residues. Trimming shortened V by 5 bases and J by 2 bases, and 16 bases separated the two germline ends. CDR3 coding DNA: TGTGCCAGCAGCCCGACAGGCCCCCCCGCTGGGGCCAACGTCCTGACTTTC. Translating gives CASSPTGPPAGANVLTF. Filled out from reference TRBV7-2 and TRBJ2-6, the complete variable domain reads GAGVSQSPSNKVTEKGKDVELRCDPISGHTALYWYRQSLGQGLEFLIYFQGNSAPDKSGLPSDRFSAERTGGSVSTLTIQRTQQEDSAVYLCASSPTGPPAGANVLTFGAGSRLTVL.

This clonotype was found a few times. This chain connects TRBV5-6 to TRBJ1-2; 7 bases line up with TRBD1. V dropped 5 bases and J dropped 0; count of bases not matched to a gene: 7. CDR1 SGHDT and CDR2 YYEEEE come from the germline V gene. CDR3 size: 15 residues. The CDR3 is CASRMRDRANYGYTF. CDR3 coding DNA: TGTGCCAGCAGAATGAGGGACAGAGCTAACTATGGCTACACCTTC.

This clonotype was observed many times. The CDR3 nucleotides are TGTGCCAGCAGCCCCCCGGGTTGGAAGGGAAAAGAAAAACTGTTTTTT. Its protein product is CASSPPGWKGKEKLFF. V is TRBV7-9 and J is TRBJ1-4; D gene unclear. Germline V gene lookup returns CDR1 SEHNR and CDR2 FQNEAQ (reference sequence). The V end lost 5 bases, the J end lost 8 bases, and 21 bases lay between the germline ends. CDR3 length equals 16 residues.

This clonotype was counted at least ten times. The rearrangement links TRBV9 to TRBJ2-6, with a weak D call TRBD2 (5 bases). The V and J ends lost 0 bases and 3 bases respectively, with 7 bases between them. CDR3 size: 15 residues. CDR1 is SGDLS and CDR2 is YYNGEE in the germline V gene. The CDR3 here is CASSVGGDGANVLTF. For the CDR3, the DNA is TGTGCCAGCAGCGTAGGGGGAGATGGGGCCAACGTCCTGACTTTC.

This clonotype showed up many times. The rearrangement uses TRBV7-9 and TRBJ2-7; D possibly uses TRBD1 or TRBD2 (6 bases each). The V gene's germline CDR1 is SEHNR and CDR2 FQNEAQ (reference sequence). CDR3 length: 14 residues. Trimming pared 10 bases from V and 5 bases from J, leaving 21 bases between. CDR3 sequence: CATSPAGTPHEQYF. The CDR3 DNA sequence: TGTGCCACATCGCCGGCGGGGACACCCCACGAGCAGTACTTC.

This chain's CDR3 is CSAGGTGVNYEQYF. The CDR3 nucleotides read TGCAGTGCGGGGGGGACAGGCGTAAACTACGAGCAGTACTTC. The V gene is TRBV20-1, the J gene TRBJ2-7; tentatively, D is TRBD1 (8 bases). The germline gives CDR1 DFQATT, CDR2 SNEGSKA (reference sequence). CDR3 length: 14 residues. Trimming pared 6 bases from V and 3 bases from J, leaving 18 bases between.

This clonotype came up a few times. The chain uses TRBV12-5 and TRBJ2-5; 9 nucleotides line up with TRBD2. CDR1 is LGHNT, CDR2 FRNRAP, per germline. The CDR3 runs to 15 residues. V trimming: 6 bases; J trimming: 2 bases; junction bases outside the gene matches: 7. CDR3: CASGSAGGPQETQYF. CDR3 DNA: TGTGCTAGTGGCTCTGCGGGGGGGCCTCAAGAGACCCAGTACTTC.

This clonotype was observed many times. The genes are TRBV12-3 or TRBV12-4 and TRBJ2-5, with a weak D call TRBD2 (6 bases). This CDR3 is built from 13 residues. V lost 7 bases, J lost 5 bases, and 14 bases lay in between. CDR3 sequence: CASTQGRWETQYF. The CDR3 nucleotides read TGTGCCAGCACCCAAGGGAGGTGGGAGACCCAGTACTTC.

Many counts were recorded for this clonotype. The chain joins TRBV28 to TRBJ2-1; no definite D call. Trimming left V 2 bases short and J 13 bases short, with 9 bases between. CDR3 size: 11 residues. The germline CDR1 and CDR2 sequences are MDHEN and SYDVKM. Here the CDR3 DNA reads TGTGCCAGCAGTTTACGGAGTGTCCAGTTCTTC. Translation gives CASSLRSVQFF.

Many counts were recorded for this clonotype. The chain recombines TRBV6-2 or TRBV6-3 with TRBJ2-4, with 7 bases matching TRBD2. V shed 6 bases, J shed 4 bases, and the junction held 3 bases outside the gene matches. Germline V CDR1 and CDR2: MNHEY, SVGEGT. The CDR3 contains 13 residues. DNA of the CDR3: TGTGCCAGCAGGGCTAGCGGAAAAAACATTCAGTACTTC. Amino acid sequence: CASRASGKNIQYF.

The rearrangement joins TRBV6-6 to TRBJ2-5, with no clear D. Trimming took off 3 bases at V and 3 bases at J, with 8 bases between the two ends. The CDR3 sequence is 13 residues long. CDR1 is MNHNY and CDR2 is SVGAGI in the germline V gene (reference sequence). The CDR3 DNA reads TGTGCCAGCAGTTATTATGGGGAAGAGACCCAGTACTTC. It translates to CASSYYGEETQYF.

This rearrangement joins TRBV20-1 to TRBJ2-3; 10 nucleotides agree with TRBD2. CDR3 length: 15 residues. V dropped 3 bases and J dropped 3; count of bases not matched to a gene: 6. Germline loops: CDR1 DFQATT, CDR2 SNEGSKA (reference sequence). The CDR3 coding sequence is TGCAGTGCTAGTACTCTAGCGGGAGTAACAGATACGCAGTATTTT. Residues: CSASTLAGVTDTQYF.

The V and J genes are TRBV7-8 and TRBJ2-1; the match to TRBD2 covers 10 bases. This CDR3 region has 20 residues. The germline gives CDR1 SGHVS, CDR2 FQNEAQ. The V segment lost 2 bases and the J segment 6 bases; nucleotides outside the gene matches: 19. The CDR3: CASSLRPIRSLAGAANEQFF. CDR3 nucleotides: TGTGCCAGCAGCTTACGCCCAATTAGAAGCCTAGCGGGAGCAGCCAATGAGCAGTTCTTC.

The table lists this clonotype with a few counts. The chain joins TRBV5-1 to TRBJ1-2, with 9 bases aligning to TRBD1. Germline CDR1 SGHRS, CDR2 YFSETQ. The CDR3 length is 16 residues. With 4 bases clipped from V and 7 bases from J, the junction kept 14 bases outside the gene matches. The CDR3, as DNA: TGCGCCAGCAGCCCGGGTCCCCCGGGACAGGGATTTGGCTACACCTTC. Protein product: CASSPGPPGQGFGYTF.

The rearrangement uses TRBV5-1 and TRBJ2-3; D is possibly TRBD2 (6 bases). V was cut by 0 bases and J by 2 bases, with 10 bases left in between. CDR3 length equals 15 residues. Germline V gives CDR1 SGHRS, CDR2 YFSETQ. CDR3 amino acids: CASSLVSGTTDTQYF. CDR3 DNA: TGCGCCAGCAGCTTGGTTAGCGGAACCACAGATACGCAGTATTTT.